These 16 T cell receptor beta chains were sequenced from one sample in a study of control samples from healthy donors and cancer patients (dated by TCRdb to the early 2020s). Receptor amplification or capture employed the immunoSEQ multiplex PCR assay. TCRdb's version of the immuneACCESS table is confined to in-frame rearrangements and falls short of the full clone set. An unresolved V gene accounts for under half of the shortfall where checked; the remainder is of unknown origin. The sample table shows roughly 100,000 clones, and more than 90% are seen once. The ten largest clonotypes hold approximately 3% of the sample. Sequenced input: blood. The receptors were sampled from a human donor in good health. The donor label of this sample is uncertain.

This clone appeared once. This sequence joins TRBV5-4 and TRBJ1-5, with 10 bases fitting TRBD1. Germline V gives CDR1 SGHNT, CDR2 YYREEE (reference sequence). V lost 3 bases, J lost 7 bases, and 4 bases stayed unmatched. There are 14 residues in the CDR3. The CDR3: CASSYGTGDQPQHF. In nucleotides, the CDR3 is TGTGCCAGCAGCTACGGGACAGGGGACCAGCCCCAGCATTTT.

The chain links TRBV6-5 to TRBJ2-1; no firm D call. V lost 10 bases and J lost 8, with 18 bases in between. CDR1 and CDR2 (germline): MNHEY, SVGAGI. This CDR3 region has 13 residues. The CDR3 reads CAIYYPPEDEQFF. The DNA for the CDR3 is TGTGCCATCTATTACCCTCCCGAAGATGAGCAGTTCTTC.

The chain recombines TRBV5-5 with TRBJ2-1; D remains ambiguous. From germline, CDR1 is SGHKS and CDR2 YYEKEE (reference sequence). V was clipped by 3 bases and J by 6 bases, with 10 bases between them. This CDR3 is built from 13 residues. The CDR3 DNA follows: TGTGCCAGCAGCTCCCTCCCAGCCAATGAGCAGTTCTTC. Its translation is CASSSLPANEQFF. The variable domain in full, with the rest retrieved from reference TRBV5-5 and TRBJ2-1, is DAGVTQSPTHLIKTRGQQVTLRCSPISGHKSVSWYQQVLGQGPQFIFQYYEKEERGRGNFPDRFSARQFPNYSSELNVNALLLGDSALYLCASSSLPANEQFFGPGTRLTVL.

The rearrangement uses TRBV6-5 and TRBJ2-3, with D perhaps TRBD1 or TRBD2 (7 bases each). The CDR3 totals 14 residues. Trimming left V 8 bases short and J 4 bases short, with 16 bases between. Germline CDR1 reads MNHEY; CDR2 reads SVGAGI. CDR3 loop: CASQGGAFSDTQYF. The CDR3 DNA follows: TGTGCCAGCCAGGGGGGGGCGTTTTCAGATACGCAGTATTTT.

This clone was seen many times. The V call is TRBV7-2, the J call TRBJ1-1; D is perhaps TRBD1 (5 bases). V was shortened by 4 bases and J by 10 bases, with 19 bases between the two germline ends. CDR3 size: 14 residues. The V gene's germline CDR1 is SGHTA and CDR2 FQGNSA. The CDR3: CASSSTSTGGGAFF. The CDR3 DNA is TGTGCCAGCAGCTCCACCTCAACGGGCGGGGGAGCTTTCTTT.

The chain couples TRBV4-2 to TRBJ2-3; 10 bases agree with TRBD2. Per germline, CDR1 LGHNA and CDR2 YNFKEQ. The CDR3 has 16 amino acids. Unmatched junction bases numbered 5, after V lost 0 bases and J lost 5 bases. The CDR3 DNA is TGTGCCAGCAGCCAAGAAGCGGGGGGGCAGGGAGATACGCAGTATTTT. Protein product: CASSQEAGGQGDTQYF.

V gene TRBV15 combines with J gene TRBJ2-2; tentative D call: TRBD2 (5 bases). Trimming stripped 2 bases from V and 5 bases from J, with 18 bases between. The CDR3 is made up of 17 amino acids. Germline-derived CDR1 and CDR2 are LNHNV and YYDKDF (reference sequence). The chain's CDR3 is CATSRSKVGSGTGELFF. As DNA, the CDR3 is TGTGCCACCAGCAGATCGAAGGTAGGGTCGGGAACCGGGGAGCTGTTTTTT.

The chain is built from TRBV6-1 and TRBJ1-6; D uncertain. Trimming pared 4 bases from V and 7 bases from J, leaving 17 bases between. The CDR3 contains 16 residues. Germline V lookup: CDR1 MNHNS, CDR2 SASEGT. In DNA, the CDR3 is TGTGCCAGCAGTGGGGATCGGCAGTACGTAAATTCACCCCTCCACTTT. Encoded protein: CASSGDRQYVNSPLHF.

The chain employs TRBV7-6 and TRBJ2-5; 8 bases are shared with TRBD2. CDR3 length: 16 amino acids. Germline trimming cut 1 base from V and 2 bases from J; bases unmatched to any gene: 6. Germline V CDR1 and CDR2: SGHVS, FNYEAQ. CDR3 sequence: CASSLGFSGGQETQYF. CDR3 bases: TGTGCCAGCAGCTTAGGGTTCAGCGGGGGTCAAGAGACCCAGTACTTC.

About this clone: Other DNA sequences in this sample translate to the same CDR3. The chain uses TRBV6-5 and TRBJ1-1, with D unclear. Germline CDR1 MNHEY, CDR2 SVGAGI. Trimming took off 6 bases at V and 1 base at J, with 6 bases between the two ends. CDR3 length: 12 amino acids. The CDR3 reads CASRRGNTEAFF. The CDR3 DNA sequence: TGTGCCAGCAGACGGGGGAACACTGAAGCTTTCTTT.

This clone occurred once. The chain has TRBV5-1 and TRBJ2-1; maybe TRBD2 (5 bases). Germline assignment: CDR1 SGHRS and CDR2 YFSETQ. CDR3 length equals 13 residues. Trimming shortened V by 1 base and J by 8 bases, and 10 bases separated the two germline ends. Here the CDR3 reads CASSLSGVDEQFF. The CDR3 DNA reads as TGCGCCAGCAGCTTGTCCGGGGTCGATGAGCAGTTCTTC.

This clone was picked up one time. The chain joins TRBV2 to TRBJ1-1; weak D call: TRBD1 (6 bases). Germline values: CDR1 SNHLY, CDR2 FYNNEI. CDR3 length equals 13 residues. The V end was cut by 3 bases, the J end by 4 bases, with 9 bases between. CDR3 residues: CASSDRGATEAFF. The CDR3 DNA reads TGTGCCAGCAGTGACCGGGGGGCCACTGAAGCTTTCTTT.

The genes are TRBV10-2 and TRBJ1-1; no clear D gene. V gave up 2 bases and J gave up 4 bases, with 5 bases separating them. This CDR3 is 12 amino acids long. CDR1 and CDR2 (germline): WSHSY, SAAADI. CDR3 DNA sequence: TGCGCCAGCAGTGAGGGGGTCACTGAAGCTTTCTTT. It codes for CASSEGVTEAFF.

The chain uses TRBV13 and TRBJ1-5; TRBD1 is a possible D gene (5 bases). Trimming left V 3 bases short and J 5 bases short, with 11 bases between. CDR3 length: 14 amino acids. CDR1 and CDR2 (germline): PRHDT, FYEKMQ (reference sequence). CDR3 region: CASSFGREYQPQHF. The CDR3 bases are TGTGCCAGCAGCTTCGGCAGGGAGTATCAGCCCCAGCATTTT. Using reference TRBV13 and TRBJ1-5 for the parts outside the CDR3, the full variable domain is AAGVIQSPRHLIKEKRETATLKCYPIPRHDTVYWYQQGPGQDPQFLISFYEKMQSDKGSIPDRFSAQQFSDYHSELNMSSLELGDSALYFCASSFGREYQPQHFGDGTRLSIL.

V is TRBV5-5 and J is TRBJ2-2; D may be TRBD2 (6 bases). Germline V gives CDR1 SGHKS, CDR2 YYEKEE (reference sequence). Trimming removed 4 bases at V and 6 bases at J, with 13 bases between. The CDR3 extends over 14 amino acids. The CDR3 sequence is CASSPGVVPGELFF. DNA for the CDR3: TGTGCCAGCAGCCCGGGGGTGGTTCCCGGGGAGCTGTTTTTT.

The gene calls are TRBV5-6 and TRBJ2-5; perhaps TRBD2 as D (5 bases). CDR3 length equals 14 residues. Germline values: CDR1 SGHDT, CDR2 YYEEEE. Trimming left V 0 bases short and J 5 bases short, with 11 bases between. Here the CDR3 reads CASSLVEGGETQYF. CDR3 sequence (DNA): TGTGCCAGCAGCTTGGTTGAGGGTGGGGAGACCCAGTACTTC.